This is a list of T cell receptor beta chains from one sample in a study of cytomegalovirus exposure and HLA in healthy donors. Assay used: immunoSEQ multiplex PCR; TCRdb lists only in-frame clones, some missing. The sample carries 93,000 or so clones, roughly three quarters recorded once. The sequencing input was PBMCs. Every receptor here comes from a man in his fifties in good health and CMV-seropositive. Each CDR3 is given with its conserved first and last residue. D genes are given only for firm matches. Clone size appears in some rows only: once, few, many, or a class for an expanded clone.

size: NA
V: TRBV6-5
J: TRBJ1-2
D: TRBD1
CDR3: CASSYGTAANYGYTF
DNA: TGTGCCAGCAGTTACGGGACAGCAGCTAACTATGGCTACACCTTC

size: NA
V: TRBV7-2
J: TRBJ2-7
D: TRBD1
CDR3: CASSYSGGVSYEQYF
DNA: TGTGCCAGCAGCTATTCAGGGGGCGTCTCCTACGAGCAGTACTTC

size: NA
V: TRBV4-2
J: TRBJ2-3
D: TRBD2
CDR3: CASSHGAGGAPSTDTQYF
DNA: TGTGCCAGCAGCCATGGGGCGGGGGGAGCACCTAGCACAGATACGCAGTATTTT

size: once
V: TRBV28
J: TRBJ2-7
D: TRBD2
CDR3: CASSWFGLAGAGGREQYF
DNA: TGTGCCAGCAGTTGGTTCGGACTAGCGGGAGCAGGGGGCCGCGAGCAGTACTTC

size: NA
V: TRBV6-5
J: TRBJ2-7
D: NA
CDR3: CASSPSKLEQYF
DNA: TGTGCCAGCAGCCCCTCCAAACTCGAGCAGTACTTC

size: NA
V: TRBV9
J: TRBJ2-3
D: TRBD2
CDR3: CASSVDGRAGTDTQYF
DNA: TGTGCCAGCAGCGTAGACGGGAGGGCCGGGACAGATACGCAGTATTTT

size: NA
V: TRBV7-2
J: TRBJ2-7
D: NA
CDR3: CASSLDRGSIEQYF
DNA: TGTGCCAGCAGCTTAGATCGGGGGTCAATCGAGCAGTACTTC

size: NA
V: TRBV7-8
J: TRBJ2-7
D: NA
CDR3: CASSSDSGSYEQYF
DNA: TGTGCCAGCAGCTCAGATAGCGGCTCCTACGAGCAGTACTTC

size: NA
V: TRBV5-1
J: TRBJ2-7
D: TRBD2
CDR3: CASSFSSGSLQGSYEQYF
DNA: TGCGCCAGCAGCTTTTCTAGCGGGAGCCTCCAAGGGTCCTACGAGCAGTACTTC

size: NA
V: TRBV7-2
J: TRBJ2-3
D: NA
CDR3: CASSLSPRSTDTQYF
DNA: TGTGCCAGCAGCTTATCCCCCCGTAGCACAGATACGCAGTATTTT

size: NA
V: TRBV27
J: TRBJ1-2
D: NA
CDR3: CASSPPPGFYGYTF
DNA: TGTGCCAGCAGCCCCCCCCCGGGGTTCTATGGCTACACCTTC

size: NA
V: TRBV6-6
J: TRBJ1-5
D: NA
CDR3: CASRAFNQPQHF
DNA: TGTGCCAGCAGGGCCTTCAATCAGCCCCAGCATTTT

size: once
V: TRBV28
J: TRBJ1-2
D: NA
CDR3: CASSSGGAGYTF
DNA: TGTGCCAGCAGTTCCGGGGGGGCTGGCTACACCTTC

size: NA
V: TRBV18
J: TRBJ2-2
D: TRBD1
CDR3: CASSPLGQVHTGELFF
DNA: TGTGCCAGCTCACCACTCGGACAGGTCCACACCGGGGAGCTGTTTTTT

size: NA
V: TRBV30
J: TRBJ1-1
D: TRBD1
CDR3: CARSTGAVTEAFF
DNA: TGTGCCCGAAGTACAGGGGCGGTCACTGAAGCTTTCTTT

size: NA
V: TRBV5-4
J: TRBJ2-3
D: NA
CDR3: CASSRSTDTQYF
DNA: TGTGCCAGCAGCCGTAGCACAGATACGCAGTATTTT

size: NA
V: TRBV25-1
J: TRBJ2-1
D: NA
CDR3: CASTGSYNEQFF
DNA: TGTGCCAGCACCGGGAGCTACAATGAGCAGTTCTTC

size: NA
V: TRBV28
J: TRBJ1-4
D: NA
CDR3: CASRVGLSEKLFF
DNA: TGTGCCAGCAGAGTTGGGCTCTCCGAAAAACTGTTTTTT

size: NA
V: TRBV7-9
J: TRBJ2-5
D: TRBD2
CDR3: CASSLLAGGFETQYF
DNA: TGTGCCAGCAGCTTACTAGCGGGAGGTTTTGAGACCCAGTACTTC

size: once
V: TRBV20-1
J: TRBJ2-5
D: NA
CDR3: CSATRETQYF
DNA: TGCAGTGCTACCCGGGAGACCCAGTACTTC

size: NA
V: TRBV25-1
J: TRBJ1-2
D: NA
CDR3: CASSENEAGYTF
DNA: TGTGCCAGCAGTGAAAACGAAGCAGGCTACACCTTC

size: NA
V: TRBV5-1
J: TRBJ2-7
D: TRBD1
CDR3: CASSQPGTGRYEQYF
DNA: TGCGCCAGCAGCCAGCCCGGGACAGGGCGCTACGAGCAGTACTTC

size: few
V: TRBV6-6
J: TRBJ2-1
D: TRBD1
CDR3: CASSVQGASEQFF
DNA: TGTGCCAGCAGTGTACAGGGGGCCAGTGAGCAGTTCTTC

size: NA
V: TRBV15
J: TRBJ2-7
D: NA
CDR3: CATSRDYSSYEQYF
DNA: TGTGCCACCAGCAGAGATTACAGCTCCTACGAGCAGTACTTC

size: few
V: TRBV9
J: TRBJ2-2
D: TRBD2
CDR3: CASSVGSGIETGELFF
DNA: TGTGCCAGCAGCGTAGGTAGCGGGATAGAAACCGGGGAGCTGTTTTTT

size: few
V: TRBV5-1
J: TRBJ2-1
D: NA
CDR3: CASSPGHYEQFF
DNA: TGCGCCAGCAGCCCGGGACACTATGAGCAGTTCTTC

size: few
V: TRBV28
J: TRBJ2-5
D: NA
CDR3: CASSYPGTGETQYF
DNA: TGTGCCAGCAGTTACCCCGGGACTGGCGAGACCCAGTACTTC

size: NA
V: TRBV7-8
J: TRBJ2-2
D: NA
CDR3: CASSPRLITGELFF
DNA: TGTGCCAGCAGCCCCCGACTGATCACCGGGGAGCTGTTTTTT

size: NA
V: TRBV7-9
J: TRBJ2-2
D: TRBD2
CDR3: CASSPGTSGIHGELFF
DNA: TGTGCCAGCAGCCCCGGGACTAGCGGGATTCACGGGGAGCTGTTTTTT

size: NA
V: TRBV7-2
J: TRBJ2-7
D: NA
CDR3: CASSLSYEQYF
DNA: TGTGCCAGCAGCCTCAGCTACGAGCAGTACTTC

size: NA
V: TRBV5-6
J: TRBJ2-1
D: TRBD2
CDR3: CASSLGGRTSLNEQFF
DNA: TGTGCCAGCAGCTTGGGGGGCAGGACTAGCCTCAATGAGCAGTTCTTC

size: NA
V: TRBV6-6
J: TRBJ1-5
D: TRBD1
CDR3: CASIPTGGEQPQHF
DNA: TGTGCCAGCATCCCGACAGGGGGCGAGCAGCCCCAGCATTTT

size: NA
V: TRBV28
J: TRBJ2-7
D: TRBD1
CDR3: CASSTSGTGGYEQYF
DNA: TGTGCCAGCAGTACGTCCGGGACAGGGGGCTACGAGCAGTACTTC

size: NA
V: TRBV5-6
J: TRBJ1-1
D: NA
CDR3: CASNNPGLKEHEAFF
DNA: TGTGCCAGCAACAACCCCGGACTGAAGGAGCATGAAGCTTTCTTT